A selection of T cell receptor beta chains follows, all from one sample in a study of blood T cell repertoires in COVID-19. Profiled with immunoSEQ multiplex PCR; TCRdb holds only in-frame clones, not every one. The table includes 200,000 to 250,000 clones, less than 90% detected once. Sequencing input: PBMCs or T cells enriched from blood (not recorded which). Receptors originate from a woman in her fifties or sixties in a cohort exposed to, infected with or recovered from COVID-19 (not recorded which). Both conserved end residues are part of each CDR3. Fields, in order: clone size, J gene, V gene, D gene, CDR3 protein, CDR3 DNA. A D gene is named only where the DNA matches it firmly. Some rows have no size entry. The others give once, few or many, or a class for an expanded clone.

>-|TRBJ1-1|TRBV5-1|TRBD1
CASSFYGQGRSNTEAFF
TGCGCCAGCAGCTTCTACGGACAGGGGAGGTCGAACACTGAAGCTTTCTTT
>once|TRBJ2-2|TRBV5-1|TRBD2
CASSLLAGGRAGELFF
TGCGCCAGCAGCTTATTAGCGGGGGGCCGGGCCGGGGAGCTGTTTTTT
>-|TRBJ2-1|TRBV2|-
CASSVGQSSYNEQFF
TGTGCCAGCAGTGTGGGCCAGAGCTCCTACAATGAGCAGTTCTTC
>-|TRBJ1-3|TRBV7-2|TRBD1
CASRPTGAGNTIYF
TGTGCCAGCAGACCAACAGGGGCTGGAAACACCATATATTTT
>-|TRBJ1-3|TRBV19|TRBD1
CASSVTGTGGFSSGNTIYF
TGTGCCAGTAGTGTCACCGGGACAGGGGGATTCTCCTCTGGAAACACCATATATTTT
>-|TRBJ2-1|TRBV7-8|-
CASTSSVNPRGHEQFF
TGTGCCAGCACCTCGAGCGTCAATCCAAGGGGCCATGAGCAGTTCTTC
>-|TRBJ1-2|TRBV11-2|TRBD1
CASSKKGALHPWGYTF
TGTGCCAGCAGCAAAAAGGGGGCGCTTCATCCGTGGGGCTACACCTTC
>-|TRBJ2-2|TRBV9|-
CATTKGVGGNGELFF
TGTGCCACCACAAAAGGGGTGGGGGGAAACGGGGAGCTGTTTTTT
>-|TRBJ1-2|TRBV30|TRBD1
CARGTGYGYTF
TGTGCCCGGGGGACAGGCTATGGCTACACCTTC
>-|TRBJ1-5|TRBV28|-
CASSFKGYSNQPQHF
TGTGCCAGCAGTTTTAAGGGGTATAGCAATCAGCCCCAGCATTTT
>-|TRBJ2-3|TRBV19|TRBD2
CASSPGTSGLEAQYF
TGTGCCAGTAGTCCCGGGACTAGCGGGTTGGAGGCGCAGTATTTT
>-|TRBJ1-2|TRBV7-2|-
CASSQSTTYGYTF
TGTGCCAGCAGCCAGTCCACCACCTATGGCTACACCTTC
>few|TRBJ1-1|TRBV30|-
CAWRSTGQNTEAFF
TGTGCCTGGAGATCGACAGGCCAGAACACTGAAGCTTTCTTT
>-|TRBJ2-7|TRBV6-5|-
CASSYSSGQVTYEQYF
TGTGCCAGCAGTTACTCGTCCGGTCAGGTAACCTACGAGCAGTACTTC
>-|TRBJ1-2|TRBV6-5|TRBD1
CASTLQGDGGYTF
TGTGCCAGCACCCTACAGGGGGATGGGGGCTACACCTTC
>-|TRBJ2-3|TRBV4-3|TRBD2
CASSQDKRGGITDTQYF
TGCGCCAGCAGCCAAGATAAGCGGGGGGGCATCACAGATACGCAGTATTTT
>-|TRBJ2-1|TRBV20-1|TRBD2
CSAIAGNEQFF
TGCAGTGCAATAGCGGGGAATGAGCAGTTCTTC
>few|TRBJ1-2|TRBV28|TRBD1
CASSLGQGAMGGYTF
TGTGCCAGCAGCTTAGGACAGGGGGCAATGGGAGGCTACACCTTC
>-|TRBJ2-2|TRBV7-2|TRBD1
CATKPRGTGTNTGELFF
TGTGCCACCAAACCCAGGGGGACAGGGACGAACACCGGGGAGCTGTTTTTT
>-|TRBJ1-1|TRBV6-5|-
CASSYMGAVEAFF
TGTGCCAGCAGTTACATGGGAGCGGTTGAAGCTTTCTTT
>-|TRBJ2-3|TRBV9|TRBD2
CASSVGTSHATDTQYF
TGTGCCAGCAGCGTAGGGACTAGCCACGCCACAGATACGCAGTATTTT
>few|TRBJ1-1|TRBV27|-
CASSVRLLAEAFF
TGTGCCAGCAGCGTGCGGTTATTGGCTGAAGCTTTCTTT
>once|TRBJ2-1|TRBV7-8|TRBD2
CASRQSGGAGDEQFF
TGTGCCAGCAGACAAAGCGGGGGGGCCGGGGATGAGCAGTTCTTC